The 2 T cell receptor beta chains presented below share a single source sample, sequenced in a study of blood T cell repertoires in COVID-19. TCRdb's table, derived via immunoSEQ multiplex PCR, lists solely in-frame clones and lacks some. Among approximately 250,000 clones listed, about 91% were seen once. The sequenced sample was PBMCs or T cells enriched from blood (not recorded which). Receptors originate from a man between 35 and 55 years old who had been exposed to COVID-19.

The genes are TRBV4-1 and TRBJ1-1; TRBD1 is a possible D gene (5 bases). Germline V gene sequence: CDR1 MGHRA, CDR2 YSYEKL. This CDR3 is 15 amino acids long. The V gene lost 0 bases and the J gene lost 5 bases, with 13 bases spanning the gap. This chain's CDR3 is CASSQDRGGGTEAFF. The DNA for the CDR3 is TGCGCCAGCAGCCAAGATCGGGGCGGAGGGACTGAAGCTTTCTTT.

V gene TRBV7-3 combines with J gene TRBJ2-2; 7 bases line up with TRBD1. Germline CDR1 SGHTA, CDR2 FQGTGA. This CDR3 spans 15 amino acids. J lost 4 bases, V lost 5 bases, and 7 bases had no gene match. In nucleotides, the CDR3 is TGTGCCAGCAGCCACGACAGGGCGGCCACCGGGGAGCTGTTTTTT. It codes for CASSHDRAATGELFF.